This record concerns one T cell receptor (beta chain) sequence. Its specificity is unknown. Preparation of the TCRbeta library involved a method that used unique molecular identifiers. TCRdb re-called the PCR reads through MiXCR, storing one row per CDR3 protein. The data show over 450,000 distinct CDR3 sequences, roughly a tenth seen once. Trimming took off 5 bases at V and 7 bases at J, with 8 bases between the two ends. The germline CDR1 and CDR2 sequences are DFQATT and SNEGSKA (reference sequence). The CDR3 is 10 residues long. This record comes from a study of T-cell reconstitution after alpha-beta-depleted transplantation in children. Study-wide results and caveats: The authors attributed T-cell counts and diversity one year after transplant mostly to newly produced T cells. In some patients, recipient T cells and intrathymic progenitors surviving conditioning explained high day-60 diversity.

This receptor was obtained from a child under 10 years old with inherited bone marrow failure, due to receive a stem cell transplant. The chain employs TRBV20-1 and TRBJ1-2; D is perhaps TRBD1 (5 bases). The specimen was PBMCs, collected before TCRalphabeta/CD19-depleted stem cell transplant. The CDR3 region is CSAVQVGYTF. The CDR3 nucleotides read TGCAGTGCTGTACAGGTTGGCTACACCTTC.